This TCR beta chain was retrieved from a study of T-cell memory formation after mild COVID-19. The CDR3 loop spans 14 amino acids. Germline CDR1 reads MGHRA; CDR2 reads YSYEKL. V gave up 0 bases and J gave up 1 base, with 6 bases separating them. One entry per CDR3 protein, called by TCRdb with MiXCR from the 5' RACE reads. Here the sample spans 350,000 to 550,000 distinct CDR3 sequences, about 20% being singletons. This clonotype has a count of ten or more. The TCR comes from a young man who had mild COVID-19 (a few samples of this study predate the infection). Cell type and time point are not known. The sequencing input was PBMCs or a T cell subset sorted from them (not recorded which). The rearrangement links TRBV4-1 to TRBJ2-5; no clear D. CDR3 DNA sequence: TGCGCCAGCAGCCAAGATACCTTCCAAGAGACCCAGTACTTC. Protein product: CASSQDTFQETQYF.